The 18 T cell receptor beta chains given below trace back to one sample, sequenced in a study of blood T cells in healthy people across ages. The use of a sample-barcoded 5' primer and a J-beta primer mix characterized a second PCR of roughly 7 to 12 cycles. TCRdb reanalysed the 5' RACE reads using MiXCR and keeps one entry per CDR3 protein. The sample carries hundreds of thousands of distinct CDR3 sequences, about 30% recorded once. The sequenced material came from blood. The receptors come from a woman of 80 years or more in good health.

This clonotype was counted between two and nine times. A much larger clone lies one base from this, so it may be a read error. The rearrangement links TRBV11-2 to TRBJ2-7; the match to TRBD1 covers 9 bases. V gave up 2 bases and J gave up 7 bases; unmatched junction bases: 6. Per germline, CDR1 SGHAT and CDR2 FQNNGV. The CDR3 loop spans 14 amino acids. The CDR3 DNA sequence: TGTGCCAGCAGCTTAATTGACAGGGGGAATGAGCAGTACTTC. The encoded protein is CASSLIDRGNEQYF.

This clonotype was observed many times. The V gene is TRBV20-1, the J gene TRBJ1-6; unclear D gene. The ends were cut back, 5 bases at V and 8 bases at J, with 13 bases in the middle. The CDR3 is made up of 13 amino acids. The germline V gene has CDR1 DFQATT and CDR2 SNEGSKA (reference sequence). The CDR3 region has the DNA TGCAGTGCTGCGGACCGACGGGATTCACCCCTCCACTTT. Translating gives CSAADRRDSPLHF.

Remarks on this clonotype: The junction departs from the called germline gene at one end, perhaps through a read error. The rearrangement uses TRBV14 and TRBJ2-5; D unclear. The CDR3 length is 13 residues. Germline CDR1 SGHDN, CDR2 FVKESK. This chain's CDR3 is CASSQGRREAQYF. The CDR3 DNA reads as TGTGCCAGCAGCCAAGGGCGAAGAGAGGCCCAGTACTTC. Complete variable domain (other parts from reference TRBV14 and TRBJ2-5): EAGVTQFPSHSVIEKGQTVTLRCDPISGHDNLYWYRRVMGKEIKFLLHFVKESKQDESGMPNNRFLAERTGGTYSTLKVQPAELEDSGVYFCASSQGRREAQYFGPGTRLLVL.

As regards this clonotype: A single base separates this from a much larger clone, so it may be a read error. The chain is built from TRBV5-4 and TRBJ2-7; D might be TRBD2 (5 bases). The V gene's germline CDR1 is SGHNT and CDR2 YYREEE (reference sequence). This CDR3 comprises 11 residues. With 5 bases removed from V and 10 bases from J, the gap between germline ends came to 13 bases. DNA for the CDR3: TGTGCCAGCAGTATTACGGAGGCCCAGTACTTC. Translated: CASSITEAQYF.

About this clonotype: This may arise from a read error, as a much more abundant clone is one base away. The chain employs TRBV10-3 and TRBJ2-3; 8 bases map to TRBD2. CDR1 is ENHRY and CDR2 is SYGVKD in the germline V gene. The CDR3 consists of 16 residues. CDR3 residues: CASGGEPKSRTDTQYF. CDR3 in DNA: TGTGCGTCGGGGGGGGAGCCAAAATCCCGCACAGATACGCAGTATTTT.

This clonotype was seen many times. Here the CDR3 reads CAIGTLGNTEAFF. The CDR3, as DNA: TGTGCCATCGGTACTCTGGGGAACACTGAAGCTTTCTTT. The genes are TRBV10-3 and TRBJ1-1; the D is unclear. Looked up from germline, CDR1 is ENHRY and CDR2 is SYGVKD. This CDR3 region has 13 residues. The ends were cut back, 8 bases at V and 1 base at J, with 11 bases in the middle.

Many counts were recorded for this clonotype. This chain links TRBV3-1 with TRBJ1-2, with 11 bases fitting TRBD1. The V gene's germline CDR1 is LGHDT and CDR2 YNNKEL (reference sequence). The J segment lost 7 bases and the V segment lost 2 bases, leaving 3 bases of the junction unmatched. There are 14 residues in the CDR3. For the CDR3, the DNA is TGTGCCAGCAGCCAATGGACAGGGGGCGGTGGCTACACCTTC. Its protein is CASSQWTGGGGYTF.

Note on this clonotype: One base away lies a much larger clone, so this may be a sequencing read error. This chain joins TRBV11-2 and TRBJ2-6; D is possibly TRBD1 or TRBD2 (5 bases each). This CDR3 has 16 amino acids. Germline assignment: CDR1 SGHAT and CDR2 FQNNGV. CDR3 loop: CASSLGGVAGANVRTF. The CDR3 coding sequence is TGTGCCAGCAGCTTAGGGGGAGTCGCTGGGGCCAACGTCCGGACTTTC. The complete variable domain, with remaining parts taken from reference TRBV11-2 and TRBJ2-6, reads EAGVAQSPRYKIIEKRQSVAFWCNPISGHATLYWYQQILGQGPKLLIQFQNNGVVDDSQLPKDRFSAERLKGVDSTLKIQPAKLEDSAVYLCASSLGGVAGANVRTFGAGSRLTVL.

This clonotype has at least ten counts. The chain's CDR3 is CSARDWSQYSNQPQHF. CDR3 DNA sequence: TGCAGTGCTAGAGATTGGTCACAGTATAGCAATCAGCCCCAGCATTTT. The chain links TRBV20-1 to TRBJ1-5; no definite D call. Looked up from germline, CDR1 is DFQATT and CDR2 is SNEGSKA (reference sequence). V lost 0 bases, J lost 0 bases, and 12 bases lay in between. The CDR3 consists of 16 residues.

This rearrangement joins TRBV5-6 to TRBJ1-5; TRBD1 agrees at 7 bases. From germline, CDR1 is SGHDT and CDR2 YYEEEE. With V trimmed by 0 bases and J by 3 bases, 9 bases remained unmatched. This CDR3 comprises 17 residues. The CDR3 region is CASSLGITGDINQPQHF. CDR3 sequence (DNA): TGTGCCAGCAGCTTGGGGATAACAGGGGACATCAATCAGCCCCAGCATTTT.

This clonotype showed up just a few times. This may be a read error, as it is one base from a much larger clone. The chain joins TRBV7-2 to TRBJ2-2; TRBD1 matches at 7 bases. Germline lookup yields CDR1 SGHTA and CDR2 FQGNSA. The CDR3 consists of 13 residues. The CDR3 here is CASRGQLAGERFF. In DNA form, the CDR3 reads TGTGCCAGCAGGGGACAGCTAGCCGGGGAGCGGTTTTTT.

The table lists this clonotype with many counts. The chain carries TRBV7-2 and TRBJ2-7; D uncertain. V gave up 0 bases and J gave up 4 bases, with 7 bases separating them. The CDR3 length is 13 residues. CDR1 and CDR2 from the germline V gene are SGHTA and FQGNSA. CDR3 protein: CASSLAQRYEQYF. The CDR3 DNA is TGTGCCAGCAGCTTAGCGCAGCGATACGAGCAGTACTTC.

The CDR3 coding sequence is TGTGCCTGGGGACAGGTGGAAAAACTGTTTTTT. It encodes CAWGQVEKLFF. The chain couples TRBV30 to TRBJ1-4; TRBD1 matches at 7 bases. CDR1 GTSNPN and CDR2 SVGIG come from the germline V gene (reference sequence). The CDR3 extends over 11 amino acids. V shed 5 bases, J shed 8 bases, and the junction held 2 bases outside the gene matches.

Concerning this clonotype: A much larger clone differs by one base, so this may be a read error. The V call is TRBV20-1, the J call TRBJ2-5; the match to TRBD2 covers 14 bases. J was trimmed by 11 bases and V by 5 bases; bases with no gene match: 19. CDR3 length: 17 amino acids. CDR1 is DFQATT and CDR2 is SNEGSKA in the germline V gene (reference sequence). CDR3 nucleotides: TGCAGTGCTCCCCGGACTAGCGGGGGGACCAGACCGGATGAGCAGTACTTC. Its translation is CSAPRTSGGTRPDEQYF.

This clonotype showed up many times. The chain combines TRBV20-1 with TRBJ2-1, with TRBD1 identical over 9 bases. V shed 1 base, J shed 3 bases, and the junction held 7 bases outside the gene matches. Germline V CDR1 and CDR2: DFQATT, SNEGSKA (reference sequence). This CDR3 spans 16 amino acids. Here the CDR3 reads CSARVTGTGIYNEQFF. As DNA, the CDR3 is TGCAGTGCTAGAGTAACGGGGACAGGGATCTACAATGAGCAGTTCTTC.

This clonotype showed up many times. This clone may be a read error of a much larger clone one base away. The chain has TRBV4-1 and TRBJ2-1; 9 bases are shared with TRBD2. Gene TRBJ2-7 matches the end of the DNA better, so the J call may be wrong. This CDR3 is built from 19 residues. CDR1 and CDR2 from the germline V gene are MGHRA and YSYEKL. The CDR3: CASSQDAAGGLNSYNEQYF. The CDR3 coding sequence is TGCGCCAGCAGCCAAGATGCAGCGGGGGGCCTAAACTCCTACAATGAGCAGTACTTC.

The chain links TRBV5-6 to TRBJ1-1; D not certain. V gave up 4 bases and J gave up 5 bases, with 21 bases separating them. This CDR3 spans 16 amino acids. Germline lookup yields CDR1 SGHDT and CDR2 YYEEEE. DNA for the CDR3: TGTGCCAGCAGCCCGGATACCTACCTAGCGGGGACTGAAGCTTTCTTT. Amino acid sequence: CASSPDTYLAGTEAFF.

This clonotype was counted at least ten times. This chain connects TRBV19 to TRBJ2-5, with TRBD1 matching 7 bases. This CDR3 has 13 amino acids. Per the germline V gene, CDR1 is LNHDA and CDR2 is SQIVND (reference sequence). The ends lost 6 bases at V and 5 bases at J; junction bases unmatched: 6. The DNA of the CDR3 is TGTGCCAGTAGCCGACAGGGTGGTGAGACCCAGTACTTC. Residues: CASSRQGGETQYF.